The 2 T cell receptor beta chains presented below share a single source sample, sequenced in a study of shared clonotypes between healthy human individuals. The table came from immunoSEQ multiplex PCR; TCRdb's copy has only in-frame clones and leaves some out. The data hold approximately 2.4 million clones, with almost 96% observed a single time. Sequenced sample: naive CD4+ T cells sorted from blood. Subset here: CD45RA+ positively selected. All receptors come from a man younger than 30 in good health.

The rearrangement links TRBV30 to TRBJ1-6, with a weak D call TRBD1 (5 bases). V gave up 0 bases and J gave up 0 bases, with 18 bases separating them. The CDR3 is 19 residues long. The germline V gene has CDR1 GTSNPN and CDR2 SVGIG (reference sequence). In DNA, the CDR3 is TGTGCCTGGAGTGTGTCCCGTTTGTGGGGCCTCTCCTATAATTCACCCCTCCACTTT. It codes for CAWSVSRLWGLSYNSPLHF.

Here the CDR3 DNA reads TGTGCCAGCAGTTATGTGGGAGAAAAACTGTTTTTT. Its protein product is CASSYVGEKLFF. The gene calls are TRBV6-4 and TRBJ1-4; no definite D call. V was trimmed by 5 bases and J by 8 bases, leaving 9 bases between them. Germline CDR1 reads MRHNA; CDR2 reads SNTAGT. This CDR3 spans 12 amino acids.